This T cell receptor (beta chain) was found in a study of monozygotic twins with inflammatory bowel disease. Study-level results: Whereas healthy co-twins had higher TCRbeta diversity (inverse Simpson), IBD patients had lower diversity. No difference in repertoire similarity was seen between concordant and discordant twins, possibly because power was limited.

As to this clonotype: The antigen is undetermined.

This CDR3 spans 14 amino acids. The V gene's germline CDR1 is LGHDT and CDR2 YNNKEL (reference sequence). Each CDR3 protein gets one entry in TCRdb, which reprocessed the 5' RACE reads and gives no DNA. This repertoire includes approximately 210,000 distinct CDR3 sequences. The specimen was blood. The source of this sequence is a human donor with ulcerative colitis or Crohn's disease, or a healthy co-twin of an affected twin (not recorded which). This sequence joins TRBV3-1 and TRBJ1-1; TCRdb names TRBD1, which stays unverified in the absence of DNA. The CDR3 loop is CASSQVDRGDGAFF.